A selection of T cell receptor beta chains follows, all from one sample in a study of shared clonotypes between healthy human individuals. Measured with immunoSEQ multiplex PCR; TCRdb has only the in-frame clones, and not every one. This sample has about 490,000 clones, with around four fifths found just once. Source material: PBMCs. The receptors derive from a woman in her forties in good health. Some clones in this sample may be carry-over from other donors' samples. CDR3s leave out the opening cysteine and the closing phenylalanine or tryptophan. D genes are given only for firm matches.

TRBV28,TRBJ1-2,.,ASTSSGDYGYT
TRBV7-9,TRBJ1-2,TRBD1,ASSLALGTVDGYT
TRBV18,TRBJ1-1,TRBD1,ASSPPGSRGDTEAF
TRBV5-6,TRBJ2-1,.,ASSFVSEQF
TRBV21-1,TRBJ2-2,.,ASSHWRGGPGTGELF
TRBV9,TRBJ2-7,TRBD1,ASSEGRGLEQY
TRBV7-9,TRBJ2-1,.,ASSPYMGLSYNEQF
TRBV27,TRBJ2-1,TRBD1,ASSWDRGREQF
TRBV29-1,TRBJ1-4,.,SVLGFSDRDKF
TRBV18,TRBJ2-3,.,ASSPGQPTDTQY
TRBV27,TRBJ2-7,.,ASSMKQDSYEQY
TRBV7-7,TRBJ1-3,.,ASSLSMSSGNTIY
TRBV5-4,TRBJ2-5,TRBD1,ASRRTGPQETQY
TRBV5-8,TRBJ2-5,TRBD1,ASSRGQYQETQY
TRBV7-3,TRBJ2-1,TRBD2,ASSLRQGDPGLGFYNEQF
TRBV27,TRBJ1-5,.,ASSLEGISNQPQH
TRBV10-3,TRBJ2-3,.,AISESGYTQY
TRBV10-3,TRBJ2-2,.,ASTGAGDTGELF
TRBV6-6,TRBJ1-5,.,ASSSGQFNQPQH
TRBV28,TRBJ1-1,.,ASSSPSGGNTEAF
TRBV28,TRBJ2-7,TRBD2,ASTRAGVQYEQY
TRBV7-9,TRBJ2-1,.,ASSWTPTGQF
TRBV9,TRBJ2-1,.,ASSSLPGVFNEQF
TRBV6-6,TRBJ2-1,.,ASSYVDEQF
TRBV5-1,TRBJ2-1,TRBD2,ASSWGSSGDNEQF
TRBV7-9,TRBJ1-1,.,ASSSTGARTEAF
TRBV28,TRBJ1-5,.,ASSDKRENQPQH
TRBV6-6,TRBJ2-7,.,ATLTGRRSYEQY
TRBV10-1,TRBJ2-1,TRBD2,ASSAGGGRKNNEQF
TRBV18,TRBJ2-3,.,ASSPSSTDTQY
TRBV6-6,TRBJ1-4,.,ASSSEGAPNEKLF
TRBV6-1,TRBJ2-2,.,ASSQGGGYTGELF
TRBV6-5,TRBJ1-2,TRBD1,ASSHPGQGIYGYT
TRBV10-3,TRBJ1-1,.,AISDGQFTEAF
TRBV11-2,TRBJ1-3,.,ASSLDRGSTGNTIY
TRBV6-1,TRBJ1-5,TRBD1,ASSEVRDRGFNQPQH
TRBV7-2,TRBJ2-5,.,ASSLGGAQY
TRBV29-1,TRBJ1-1,.,SVSRSNTEAF
TRBV7-8,TRBJ2-7,TRBD2,ASSFRTSGTYEQY
TRBV6-1,TRBJ1-1,TRBD1,ASSEPGQGQAF
TRBV5-1,TRBJ2-2,.,ASSLEMNTGELF
TRBV12-5,TRBJ2-1,.,ASGFIGLGQQF
TRBV7-8,TRBJ1-5,.,ASSLGRRPSAQPQH
TRBV11-1,TRBJ2-3,.,ASSLDRGKTDTQY